Listed below are T cell receptor beta chains from one sample, sequenced in a study of T cell responses to AZD1222 COVID-19 vaccine. TCRdb's table, derived via immunoSEQ multiplex PCR, lists solely in-frame clones and lacks some. The table shows roughly 77,000 clones, with approximately 90% occurring only once. The input for sequencing was peripheral blood, taken 28 days after the second AZD1222 dose. The origin of the receptors is an adult who received the AZD1222 COVID-19 vaccine. Both conserved end residues are part of each CDR3. A D gene is named only where the DNA matches it firmly. Rows give clone size only sometimes, using once, few, many, or a class for an expanded clone.

d_gene: TRBD2
v_gene: TRBV10-3
abundance: -
j_gene: TRBJ2-1
len: 17
CDR3nt: TGTGCCATCAGAGGACTAGCGGGGTCAGGGGGTCGCAATGAGCAGTTCTTC
CDR3aa: CAIRGLAGSGGRNEQFF

d_gene: -
v_gene: TRBV2
abundance: -
j_gene: TRBJ2-7
len: 11
CDR3nt: TGTGCCAGCAGTTATGACGGAGAGCAGTACTTC
CDR3aa: CASSYDGEQYF

d_gene: TRBD2
v_gene: TRBV25-1
abundance: few
j_gene: TRBJ2-1
len: 13
CDR3nt: TGTGCCAGCAGTGGGGTAGCGGGAGACGAGCAGTTCTTC
CDR3aa: CASSGVAGDEQFF

d_gene: -
v_gene: TRBV5-6
abundance: -
j_gene: TRBJ2-3
len: 14
CDR3nt: TGTGCCAGCAGCTTGTGGCGGGAAGAGGATACGCAGTATTTT
CDR3aa: CASSLWREEDTQYF

d_gene: TRBD1
v_gene: TRBV9
abundance: -
j_gene: TRBJ1-5
len: 20
CDR3nt: TGTGCCAGCAGCGTACGCGTGACAGGGGTCCGATATAGCGAAAATCAGCCCCAGCATTTT
CDR3aa: CASSVRVTGVRYSENQPQHF

d_gene: -
v_gene: TRBV5-1
abundance: -
j_gene: TRBJ1-5
len: 14
CDR3nt: TGCGCCAGCAGCTTATCCGGGGGGAATCAGCCCCAGCATTTT
CDR3aa: CASSLSGGNQPQHF

d_gene: -
v_gene: TRBV5-1
abundance: -
j_gene: TRBJ1-2
len: 15
CDR3nt: TGCGCCAGCGGAACACCCGCCGAACAGGACTATGGCTACACCTTC
CDR3aa: CASGTPAEQDYGYTF

d_gene: -
v_gene: TRBV2
abundance: -
j_gene: TRBJ2-7
len: 14
CDR3nt: TGTGCCAGCAGTCCAGCTAAGATTATTGGGGAGCAGTACTTC
CDR3aa: CASSPAKIIGEQYF

d_gene: TRBD2
v_gene: TRBV24-1
abundance: -
j_gene: TRBJ2-3
len: 20
CDR3nt: TGTGCCACCAGTGAACCCGGGACTAGCGGGAGGCAAGTGCTTTCTGATACGCAGTATTTT
CDR3aa: CATSEPGTSGRQVLSDTQYF

d_gene: TRBD2
v_gene: TRBV7-9
abundance: -
j_gene: TRBJ2-7
len: 16
CDR3nt: TGTGCCAGCAGCCCCCGAGGGCTAGCGGAGCTCTACGAGCAGTACTTC
CDR3aa: CASSPRGLAELYEQYF

d_gene: -
v_gene: TRBV3-1/TRBV3-2
abundance: -
j_gene: TRBJ2-1
len: 14
CDR3nt: TGTGCCAGCAGCCATACACAGGGAGCCGATGAGCAGTTCTTC
CDR3aa: CASSHTQGADEQFF

d_gene: -
v_gene: TRBV6-1
abundance: -
j_gene: TRBJ2-3
len: 14
CDR3nt: TGCGGAAGTCTCGGCTCCATGGGGACCGATACGCAGTATTTT
CDR3aa: CGSLGSMGTDTQYF

d_gene: TRBD1
v_gene: TRBV6-5
abundance: -
j_gene: TRBJ1-3
len: 15
CDR3nt: TGTGCCAGCAGTTACTCGACAGGGCCTGGAAACACCATATATTTT
CDR3aa: CASSYSTGPGNTIYF

d_gene: TRBD2
v_gene: TRBV11-3
abundance: -
j_gene: TRBJ2-7
len: 14
CDR3nt: TGTGCCAGCAGCCTTGGACTAGCGGGAGGAGAGCAGTACTTC
CDR3aa: CASSLGLAGGEQYF

d_gene: -
v_gene: TRBV4-1
abundance: -
j_gene: TRBJ1-3
len: 16
CDR3nt: TGCGCCAGCAGCCAGGGAGGCGGCAGGGGAGGAAACACCATATATTTT
CDR3aa: CASSQGGGRGGNTIYF

d_gene: TRBD2
v_gene: TRBV2
abundance: -
j_gene: TRBJ2-5
len: 14
CDR3nt: TGTGCCAGCGGCGGACTAGTTGCTCAAGAGACCCAGTACTTC
CDR3aa: CASGGLVAQETQYF

d_gene: -
v_gene: TRBV24-1
abundance: -
j_gene: TRBJ1-2
len: 12
CDR3nt: TGTGCCACCAGTGAGCAGGGAGGTGGCTACACCTTC
CDR3aa: CATSEQGGGYTF

d_gene: -
v_gene: TRBV28
abundance: -
j_gene: TRBJ2-1
len: 15
CDR3nt: TGTGCCAGCAGTTTACGGGGAAGGTCCTACAATGAGCAGTTCTTC
CDR3aa: CASSLRGRSYNEQFF

d_gene: -
v_gene: TRBV24-1
abundance: -
j_gene: TRBJ2-3
len: 13
CDR3nt: TGTGCCACCAGTGATAAGGACAGTTTAACGCAGTATTTT
CDR3aa: CATSDKDSLTQYF

d_gene: -
v_gene: TRBV7-8
abundance: -
j_gene: TRBJ1-2
len: 14
CDR3nt: TGTGCCAGCAGCTTAGACCTGGCTGTATATGGCTACACCTTC
CDR3aa: CASSLDLAVYGYTF

d_gene: TRBD1
v_gene: TRBV5-6
abundance: once
j_gene: TRBJ1-1
len: 15
CDR3nt: TGTGCCAGCAGCCCGGGAACAGGGGTGGGCACTGAAGCTTTCTTT
CDR3aa: CASSPGTGVGTEAFF

d_gene: TRBD1
v_gene: TRBV12-3/TRBV12-4
abundance: once
j_gene: TRBJ1-5
len: 13
CDR3nt: TGTGCCAGCAGACCGACAGGGAACCAGCCCCAGCATTTT
CDR3aa: CASRPTGNQPQHF

d_gene: -
v_gene: TRBV27
abundance: -
j_gene: TRBJ1-4
len: 14
CDR3nt: TGTGCCAGCAGTTATTCTGCAACTAATGAAAAACTGTTTTTT
CDR3aa: CASSYSATNEKLFF

d_gene: TRBD1
v_gene: TRBV10-3
abundance: few
j_gene: TRBJ1-1
len: 14
CDR3nt: TGTGCCACCGGCGATATGACAGGGGACACTGAAGCTTTCTTT
CDR3aa: CATGDMTGDTEAFF

d_gene: -
v_gene: TRBV4-1
abundance: few
j_gene: TRBJ1-2
len: 16
CDR3nt: TGCGCCAGCAGCCAAGAGTATTCGGGGGTCTTAGGTGGCTACACCTTC
CDR3aa: CASSQEYSGVLGGYTF

d_gene: TRBD2
v_gene: TRBV24-1
abundance: -
j_gene: TRBJ2-1
len: 16
CDR3nt: TGTGCCACCAGTGACGCTAGCGGGGGGGCCCTCAATGAGCAGTTCTTC
CDR3aa: CATSDASGGALNEQFF

d_gene: -
v_gene: TRBV20-1
abundance: -
j_gene: TRBJ2-1
len: 13
CDR3nt: TGCAGTGCTAGTCGTTGGGGCCGGGATGAGCAGTTCTTC
CDR3aa: CSASRWGRDEQFF

d_gene: -
v_gene: TRBV6-4
abundance: -
j_gene: TRBJ1-2
len: 14
CDR3nt: TGTGCCAGCAGTGTCTCCTCAGGGACGGGTGGCTACACCTTC
CDR3aa: CASSVSSGTGGYTF

d_gene: TRBD2
v_gene: TRBV7-9
abundance: -
j_gene: TRBJ2-4
len: 14
CDR3nt: TGTGCCAGCAGTCACGGACTAGTCAAAAACATTCAGTACTTC
CDR3aa: CASSHGLVKNIQYF

d_gene: -
v_gene: TRBV6-5
abundance: -
j_gene: TRBJ2-7
len: 14
CDR3nt: TGTGCCAGCAACCTTGGCCCTAGCTCCTACGAGCAGTACTTC
CDR3aa: CASNLGPSSYEQYF

d_gene: TRBD1
v_gene: TRBV7-2
abundance: once
j_gene: TRBJ2-7
len: 15
CDR3nt: TGTGCCAGCAGCTCGGACACGGGGACAGGGGTCGAGCAGTACTTC
CDR3aa: CASSSDTGTGVEQYF

d_gene: TRBD1
v_gene: TRBV6-5
abundance: few
j_gene: TRBJ2-7
len: 14
CDR3nt: TGTGCCAGCAGTTCGGGACAGGAGTCCTACGAGCAGTACTTC
CDR3aa: CASSSGQESYEQYF

d_gene: -
v_gene: TRBV14
abundance: -
j_gene: TRBJ1-2
len: 16
CDR3nt: TGTGCCAGCAGCCAAGATCAGTGGGGGGCCAACTATGGCTACACCTTC
CDR3aa: CASSQDQWGANYGYTF

d_gene: -
v_gene: TRBV10-3
abundance: once
j_gene: TRBJ2-2
len: 20
CDR3nt: TGTGCCATCAGTGAGTCGACGGGAGTAGCGGGCAGGGGGAACACCGGGGAGCTGTTTTTT
CDR3aa: CAISESTGVAGRGNTGELFF

d_gene: TRBD1
v_gene: TRBV9
abundance: once
j_gene: TRBJ1-1
len: 14
CDR3nt: TGTGCCAGCCGTAGGACAGGGGCGAACACTGAAGCTTTCTTT
CDR3aa: CASRRTGANTEAFF

d_gene: -
v_gene: TRBV12-3/TRBV12-4
abundance: -
j_gene: TRBJ2-5
len: 13
CDR3nt: TGTGCCAGCAGTTGGACAAGTAGGGAGACCCAGTACTTC
CDR3aa: CASSWTSRETQYF

d_gene: -
v_gene: TRBV5-1
abundance: -
j_gene: TRBJ1-2
len: 13
CDR3nt: TGCGCCAGCAGGGCCGGGACAAACTATGGCTACACCTTC
CDR3aa: CASRAGTNYGYTF

d_gene: -
v_gene: TRBV11-1
abundance: -
j_gene: TRBJ2-7
len: 13
CDR3nt: TGTGCCAGCAGCTCCTCCGGGGGTTACGAGCAGTACTTC
CDR3aa: CASSSSGGYEQYF

d_gene: -
v_gene: TRBV5-1
abundance: few
j_gene: TRBJ1-2
len: 14
CDR3nt: TGCGCCAGCAGCTCTTCCTACAGGGACTATGGCTACACCTTC
CDR3aa: CASSSSYRDYGYTF

d_gene: TRBD1
v_gene: TRBV6-4
abundance: -
j_gene: TRBJ1-2
len: 14
CDR3nt: TGTGCCAGCAGTCCAGGGGGGAGCGACTATGGCTACACCTTC
CDR3aa: CASSPGGSDYGYTF

d_gene: -
v_gene: TRBV21-1
abundance: -
j_gene: TRBJ1-1
len: 14
CDR3nt: TGTGCCAGCAGCCCGGCCGGGACGAACACTGAAGCTTTCTTT
CDR3aa: CASSPAGTNTEAFF

d_gene: -
v_gene: TRBV18
abundance: -
j_gene: TRBJ2-7
len: 14
CDR3nt: TGTGCCAGCTCACCACCGGCAGACTCCTACGAGCAGTACTTC
CDR3aa: CASSPPADSYEQYF